The rows below give T cell receptor beta chains drawn from one sample of a study of T cell responses to AZD1222 COVID-19 vaccine. Clones were sequenced by immunoSEQ multiplex PCR, and TCRdb holds only the in-frame ones, with some missing. Among approximately 100,000 clones listed, 89% were seen once. Sequenced material: peripheral blood, taken on day 0 of MenACWY control vaccination. These receptor sequences come from an adult in good health. The conserved cysteine and the conserved F or W are not part of the CDR3 here. Size tells how often a clone was seen (once, few, many) or the class of an expanded clone, and some rows leave it out.

>TRBJ2-7|.|13|TRBV7-2
ASSFLFGRTYEQY
>TRBJ1-2|.|12|TRBV4-3
ASSQDTRWGGYT
>TRBJ2-3|once|10|TRBV3-1/TRBV3-2
ASSSEGDTQY
>TRBJ2-1|few|10|TRBV30
AWSPGWNEQF
>TRBJ1-3|few|13|TRBV7-6
ASSLDGPSGNTIY
>TRBJ2-1|.|13|TRBV6-5
ASGLLPGQGYEQF
>TRBJ2-2|.|13|TRBV5-6
ASSIRDRDTGELF
>TRBJ1-1|.|12|TRBV30
AWRSGTGHTEAF
>TRBJ2-1|.|13|TRBV27
ASSSSGLSYNEQF
>TRBJ1-1|.|13|TRBV18
ASSALQGAGTEAF
>TRBJ1-2|.|12|TRBV7-9
ASSPPTGNYGYT
>TRBJ2-7|.|12|TRBV28
ASSLPGGNYEQY
>TRBJ1-2|.|10|TRBV29-1
SVEVSGWGYT
>TRBJ1-6|.|13|TRBV7-2
ASSLEPGRHSPLH
>TRBJ1-5|.|17|TRBV21-1
ASTKGIATRGGGNQPQH
>TRBJ2-3|.|11|TRBV19
ASSKVGTDTQY
>TRBJ2-3|.|11|TRBV7-9
ASSLRGADTQY
>TRBJ1-4|few|15|TRBV2
ASTEGDRGLSSEKLF
>TRBJ2-7|.|12|TRBV6-2/TRBV6-3
ASSQKGTDYEQY
>TRBJ1-1|.|9|TRBV6-5
ASSYLGEAF
>TRBJ2-3|.|10|TRBV9
ASSVETDTQY
>TRBJ1-6|.|12|TRBV11-1
ASSLLVYNSPLH
>TRBJ1-1|.|13|TRBV6-5
ASSYSNSRGDEAF
>TRBJ2-5|.|12|TRBV5-1
ASSLGTTQETQY
>TRBJ1-2|.|12|TRBV7-8
ASSFDRGVYGYT
>TRBJ1-6|.|12|TRBV5-4
ASSLGGGDSPLH
>TRBJ1-6|.|12|TRBV7-9
ASRERLNNSPLH
>TRBJ2-3|.|15|TRBV18
ASSPMGSGAITDTQY
>TRBJ2-5|once|12|TRBV5-8
ASSPLGARETQY
>TRBJ1-3|.|13|TRBV9
ASSVDLRPGNTIY
>TRBJ1-2|once|11|TRBV2
ASSGERVLGYT
>TRBJ1-6|once|12|TRBV19
ATKQDSYNSPLH
>TRBJ2-5|.|14|TRBV6-5
ASSYTDGMYQETQY
>TRBJ2-2|.|13|TRBV5-1
ASSLHRGDTGELF
>TRBJ1-2|.|12|TRBV5-5
ASSPQTVNYGYT
>TRBJ2-3|.|14|TRBV4-3
ASSHGAGGTTDTQY
>TRBJ1-1|.|12|TRBV10-3
AISGPGGGTEAF
>TRBJ2-5|.|12|TRBV9
ASSVTGRGETQY
>TRBJ1-2|.|11|TRBV27
ASRPTGGYGYT
>TRBJ2-3|.|11|TRBV11-2
ASSSPIGDTQY
>TRBJ1-1|.|14|TRBV19
ASSIGMTGMNTEAF
>TRBJ2-7|.|11|TRBV12-3/TRBV12-4
ASSLLATYEQY